This T cell receptor beta chain was obtained from a study of blood T cells in healthy people across ages. The V gene lost 4 bases and the J gene lost 4 bases, with 9 bases spanning the gap. CDR3 length: 13 residues. Germline V gene sequence: CDR1 MGHDK, CDR2 SYGVNS. Only a few counts were recorded for this clonotype. The use of a sample-barcoded 5' primer and a J-beta primer mix characterized a second PCR of roughly 6 to 11 cycles. Each CDR3 protein is one row after TCRdb ran MiXCR on the 5' RACE reads. The sample consists of more than 450,000 distinct CDR3 sequences, roughly a quarter of them appearing once. In addition, the sample was reused for a study of T cells of mothers and their children.

This TCR derives from a boy between 2 and 10 years old in good health. The sequenced sample was blood. The rearrangement links TRBV25-1 to TRBJ2-3; the D gene is possibly TRBD2 (5 bases). The CDR3 region is CASSAELADTQYF. CDR3 coding DNA: TGTGCCAGCAGTGCCGAACTAGCAGATACGCAGTATTTT.